This TCR beta chain was obtained from a study of blood T cells in healthy people across ages. This clonotype was seen more than once but under ten times. The trim removed 5 bases at V and 0 bases at J, leaving 3 bases unmatched. The CDR3 loop spans 15 amino acids. CDR1 is MDHEN, CDR2 SYDVKM, per germline. Using a J-beta primer mix together with a sample-barcoded 5' primer, a second PCR was run for roughly 6 to 12 cycles. Every cDNA molecule carried a tag from a template-switch adaptor bearing 12 random nucleotides. TCRdb recomputed calls from the 5' RACE reads with MiXCR, one row per CDR3 protein. The sample consists of approximately 900,000 distinct CDR3 sequences, roughly 48% of them appearing once.

Specimen: blood. This sequence joins TRBV28 and TRBJ2-7, with 11 bases lining up with TRBD2. This clonotype was sampled from a man younger than 40 in good health. This chain's CDR3 is CASSAGTSGSYEQYF. The CDR3 DNA sequence: TGTGCCAGCAGTGCCGGGACTAGCGGCTCCTACGAGCAGTACTTC.